This T cell receptor beta chain originates from a study of CD8 T cells in ankylosing spondylitis. Study-level results: Seemingly characteristic of ankylosing spondylitis blood was a TCR beta motif consisting of about 8 highly homologous variants.

Libraries of TCR beta came from quantitative 5'-RACE with molecular barcodes. From the 5' RACE reads, TCRdb called clonotypes with MiXCR, one entry per CDR3 protein. This repertoire shows 650,000 to 800,000 distinct CDR3 sequences, 15% to 20% found once; its top ten account for around 19%. This clonotype has at least ten counts. Its antigen is not known. The sequence came from a male donor with ankylosing spondylitis. Sequenced material: blood, either unsorted or a sorted T cell fraction (not recorded which).

The CDR3 nucleotides read TGTGCCAGCAGTTTAAGGCGGTCCTCTGGAAACACCATATATTTT. Translated, it gives CASSLRRSSGNTIYF. V and J are TRBV12-3 or TRBV12-4 and TRBJ1-3, with no clear D. The CDR3 contains 15 residues. V dropped 2 bases and J dropped 0 bases, with 8 bases sitting between them.